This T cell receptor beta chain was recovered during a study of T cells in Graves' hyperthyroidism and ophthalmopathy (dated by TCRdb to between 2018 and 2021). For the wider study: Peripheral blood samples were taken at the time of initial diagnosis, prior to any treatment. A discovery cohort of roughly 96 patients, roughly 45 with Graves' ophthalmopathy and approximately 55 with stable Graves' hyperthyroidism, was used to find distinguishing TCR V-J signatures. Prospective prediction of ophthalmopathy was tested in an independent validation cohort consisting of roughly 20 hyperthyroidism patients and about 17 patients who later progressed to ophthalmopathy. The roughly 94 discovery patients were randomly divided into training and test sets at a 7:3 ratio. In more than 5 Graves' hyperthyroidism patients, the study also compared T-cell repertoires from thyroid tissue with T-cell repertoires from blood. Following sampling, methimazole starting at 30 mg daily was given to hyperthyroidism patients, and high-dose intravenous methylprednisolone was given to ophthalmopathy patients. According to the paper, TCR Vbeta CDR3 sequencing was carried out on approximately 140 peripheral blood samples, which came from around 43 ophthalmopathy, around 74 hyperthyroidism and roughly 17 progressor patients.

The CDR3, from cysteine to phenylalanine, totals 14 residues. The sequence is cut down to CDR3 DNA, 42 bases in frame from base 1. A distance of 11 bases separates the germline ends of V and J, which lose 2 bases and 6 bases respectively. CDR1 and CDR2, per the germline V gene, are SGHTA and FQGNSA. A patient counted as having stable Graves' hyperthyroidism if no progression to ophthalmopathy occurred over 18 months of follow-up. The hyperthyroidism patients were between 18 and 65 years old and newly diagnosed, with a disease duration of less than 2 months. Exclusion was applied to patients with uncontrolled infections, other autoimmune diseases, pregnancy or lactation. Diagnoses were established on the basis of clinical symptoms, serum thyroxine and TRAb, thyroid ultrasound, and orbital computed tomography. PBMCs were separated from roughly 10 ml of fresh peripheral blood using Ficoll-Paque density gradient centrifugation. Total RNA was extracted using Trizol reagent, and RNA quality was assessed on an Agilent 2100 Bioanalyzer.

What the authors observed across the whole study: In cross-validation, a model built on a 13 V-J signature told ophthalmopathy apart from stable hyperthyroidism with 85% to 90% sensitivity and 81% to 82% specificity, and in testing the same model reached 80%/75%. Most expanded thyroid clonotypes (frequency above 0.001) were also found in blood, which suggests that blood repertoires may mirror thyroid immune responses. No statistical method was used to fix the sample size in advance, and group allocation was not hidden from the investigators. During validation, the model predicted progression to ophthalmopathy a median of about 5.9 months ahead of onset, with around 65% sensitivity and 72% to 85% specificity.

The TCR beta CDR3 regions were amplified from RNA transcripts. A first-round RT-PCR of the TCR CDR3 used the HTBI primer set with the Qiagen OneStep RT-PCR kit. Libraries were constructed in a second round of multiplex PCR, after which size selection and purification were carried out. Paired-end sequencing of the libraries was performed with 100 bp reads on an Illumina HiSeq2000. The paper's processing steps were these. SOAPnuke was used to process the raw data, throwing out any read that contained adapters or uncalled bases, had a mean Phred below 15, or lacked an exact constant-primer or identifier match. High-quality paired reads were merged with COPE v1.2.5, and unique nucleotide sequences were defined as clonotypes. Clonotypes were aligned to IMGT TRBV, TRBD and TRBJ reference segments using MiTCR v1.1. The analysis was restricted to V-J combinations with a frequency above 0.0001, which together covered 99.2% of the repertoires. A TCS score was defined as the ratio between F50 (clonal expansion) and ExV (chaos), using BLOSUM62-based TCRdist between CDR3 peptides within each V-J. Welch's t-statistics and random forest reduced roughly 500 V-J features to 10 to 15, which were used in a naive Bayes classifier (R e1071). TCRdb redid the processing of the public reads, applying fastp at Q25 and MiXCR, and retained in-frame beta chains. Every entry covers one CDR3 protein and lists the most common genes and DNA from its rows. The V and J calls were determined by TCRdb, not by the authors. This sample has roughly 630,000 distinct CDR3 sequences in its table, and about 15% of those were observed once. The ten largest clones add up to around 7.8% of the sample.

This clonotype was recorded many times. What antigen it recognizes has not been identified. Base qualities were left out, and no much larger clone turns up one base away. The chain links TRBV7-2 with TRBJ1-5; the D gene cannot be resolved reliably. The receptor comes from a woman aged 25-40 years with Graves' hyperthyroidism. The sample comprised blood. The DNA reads TGTGCCAGCAGCTTAAGGCGGTCCGTTCAGCCCCAGCATTTT. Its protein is CASSLRRSVQPQHF. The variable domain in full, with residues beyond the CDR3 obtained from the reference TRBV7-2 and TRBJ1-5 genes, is GAGVSQSPSNKVTEKGKDVELRCDPISGHTALYWYRQSLGQGLEFLIYFQGNSAPDKSGLPSDRFSAERTGGSVSTLTIQRTQQEDSAVYLCASSLRRSVQPQHFGDGTRLSIL.